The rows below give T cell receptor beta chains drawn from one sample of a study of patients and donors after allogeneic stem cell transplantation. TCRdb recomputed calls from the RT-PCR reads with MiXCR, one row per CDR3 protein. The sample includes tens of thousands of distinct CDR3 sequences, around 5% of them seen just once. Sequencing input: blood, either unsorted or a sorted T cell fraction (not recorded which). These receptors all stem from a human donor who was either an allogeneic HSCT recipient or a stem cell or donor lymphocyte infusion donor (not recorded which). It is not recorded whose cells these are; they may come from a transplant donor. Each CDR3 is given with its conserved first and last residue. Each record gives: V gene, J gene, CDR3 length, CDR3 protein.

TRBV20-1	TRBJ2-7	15	CSSENSGTGSYEQYF
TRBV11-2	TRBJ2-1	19	CASSFGTSGRRLGYNEQFF
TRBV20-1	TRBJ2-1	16	CSASPPSGRNYNEQFF
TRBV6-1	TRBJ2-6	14	CASSVGTGANVLTF
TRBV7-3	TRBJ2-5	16	CASSLTGAGEGETQYF
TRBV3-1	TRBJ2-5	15	CASSRGGGGQETQYF
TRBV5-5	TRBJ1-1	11	CASSRQGEAFF
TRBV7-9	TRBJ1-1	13	CASRQGQGTEAFF
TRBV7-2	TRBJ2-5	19	CASSLAPFDRGLDQETQYF
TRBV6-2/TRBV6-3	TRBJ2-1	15	CASREGLGRNNEQFF
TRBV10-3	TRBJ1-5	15	CAISEEGLSNQPQHF
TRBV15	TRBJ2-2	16	CATSRVTGINTGELFF
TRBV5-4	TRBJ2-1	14	CASSLELAGNEQFF
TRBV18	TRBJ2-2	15	CASSPGQGSTGELFF
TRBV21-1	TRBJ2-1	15	CASSKVGSPSNEQFF
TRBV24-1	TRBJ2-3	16	CATSDTLGSSTDTQYF
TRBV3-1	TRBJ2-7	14	CASSQVGTAYEQYF
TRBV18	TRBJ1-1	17	CASSPFGTAELNTEAFF
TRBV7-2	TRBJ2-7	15	CASTPMQGLFYEQYF
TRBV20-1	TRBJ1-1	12	CSAREGLPEAFF
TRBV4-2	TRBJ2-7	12	CAVRPLLYEQYF
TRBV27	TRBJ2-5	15	CASARGRTTQETQYF
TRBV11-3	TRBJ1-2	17	CASSLATGTSPVYGYTF
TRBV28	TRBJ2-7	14	CASSLDLARKEQYF
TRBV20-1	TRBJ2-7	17	CSARSKKFVQGVRVQYF
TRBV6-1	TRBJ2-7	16	CASSERWTSGTYEQYF
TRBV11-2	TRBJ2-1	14	CASSPMSSYNEQFF
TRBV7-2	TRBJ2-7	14	CASSSTSSSYEQYF
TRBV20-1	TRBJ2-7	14	CSAIWDRGLYEQYF
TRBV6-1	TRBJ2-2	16	CASRGRSREHTGELFF
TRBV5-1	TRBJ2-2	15	CASSLRTSRTGELFF
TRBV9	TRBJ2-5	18	CASSVGTSGKYRRETQYF
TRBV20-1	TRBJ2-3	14	CSAVGGGRTDTQYF
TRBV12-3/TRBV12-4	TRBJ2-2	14	CASRPTAVAGELFF
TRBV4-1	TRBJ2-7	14	CASTQEGGGGKQYF
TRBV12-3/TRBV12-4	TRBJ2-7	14	CASSLGQPVYEQYF
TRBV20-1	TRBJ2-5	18	CSARDPSRRRGLGETQYF
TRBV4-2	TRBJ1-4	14	CASSQDSDSQKLFF
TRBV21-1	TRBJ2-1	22	CASSKANKEGVPGRDYYNEQFF
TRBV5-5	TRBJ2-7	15	CASSLGQGPPREQYF
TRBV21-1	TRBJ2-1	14	CASSDGQGYNEQFF
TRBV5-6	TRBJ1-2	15	CASSLPPGRNYGYTF